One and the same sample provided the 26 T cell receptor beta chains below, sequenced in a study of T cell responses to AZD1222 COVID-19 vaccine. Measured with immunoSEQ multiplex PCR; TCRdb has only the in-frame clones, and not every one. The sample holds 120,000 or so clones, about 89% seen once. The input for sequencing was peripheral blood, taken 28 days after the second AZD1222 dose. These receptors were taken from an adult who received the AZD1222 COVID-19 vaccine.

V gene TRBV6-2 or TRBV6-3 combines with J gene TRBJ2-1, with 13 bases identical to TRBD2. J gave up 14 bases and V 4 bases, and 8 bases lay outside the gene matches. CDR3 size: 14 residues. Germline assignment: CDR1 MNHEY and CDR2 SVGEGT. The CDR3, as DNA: TGTGCCAGCAGTTTTCCCGGACTAGCGGGAGCAAAGTTCTTC. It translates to CASSFPGLAGAKFF.

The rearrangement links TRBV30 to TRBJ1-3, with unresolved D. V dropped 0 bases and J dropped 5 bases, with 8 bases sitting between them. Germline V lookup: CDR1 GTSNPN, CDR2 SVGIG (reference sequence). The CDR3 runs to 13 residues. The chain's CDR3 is CAWSVSLRNTIYF. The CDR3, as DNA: TGTGCCTGGAGTGTATCCCTGCGAAACACCATATATTTT.

The CDR3 region has the DNA TGCGCCAGCAGCTTGCGAGACAGGGCCGGGGAGCTGTTTTTT. Protein sequence: CASSLRDRAGELFF. The chain couples TRBV5-1 to TRBJ2-2; TRBD1 matches at 7 bases. The J segment lost 6 bases and the V segment lost 1 base, leaving 3 bases of the junction unmatched. CDR1 and CDR2 (germline): SGHRS, YFSETQ. The CDR3 covers 14 residues.

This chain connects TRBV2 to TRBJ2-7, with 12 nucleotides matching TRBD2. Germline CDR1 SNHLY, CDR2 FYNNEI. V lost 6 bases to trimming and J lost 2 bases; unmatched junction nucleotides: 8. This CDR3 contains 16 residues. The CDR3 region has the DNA TGTGCCAGCAGAGGACTAGCGGGGTCTCAAACCTACGAGCAGTACTTC. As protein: CASRGLAGSQTYEQYF.

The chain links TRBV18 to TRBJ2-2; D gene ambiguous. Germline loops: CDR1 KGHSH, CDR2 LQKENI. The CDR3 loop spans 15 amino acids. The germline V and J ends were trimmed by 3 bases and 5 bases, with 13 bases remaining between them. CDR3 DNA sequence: TGTGCCAGCTCACCTCCGCTGTCGCTTACCGGGGAGCTGTTTTTT. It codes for CASSPPLSLTGELFF.

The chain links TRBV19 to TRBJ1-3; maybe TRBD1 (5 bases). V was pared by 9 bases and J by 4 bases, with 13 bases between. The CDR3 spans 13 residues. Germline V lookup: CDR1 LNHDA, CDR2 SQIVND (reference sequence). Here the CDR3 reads CASLYRQGNTIYF. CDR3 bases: TGTGCCAGCCTTTACAGGCAGGGAAACACCATATATTTT.

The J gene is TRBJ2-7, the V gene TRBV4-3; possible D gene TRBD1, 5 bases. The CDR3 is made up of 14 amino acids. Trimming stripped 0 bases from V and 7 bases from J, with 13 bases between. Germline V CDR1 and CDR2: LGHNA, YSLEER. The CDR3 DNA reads TGCGCCAGCAGCCAAGAGGGCAGGGAAAGGGAGCAGTACTTC. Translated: CASSQEGREREQYF.

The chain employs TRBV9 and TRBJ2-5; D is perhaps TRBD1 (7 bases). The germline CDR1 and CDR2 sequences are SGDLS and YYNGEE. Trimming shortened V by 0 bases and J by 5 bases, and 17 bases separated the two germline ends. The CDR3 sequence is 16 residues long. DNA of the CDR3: TGTGCCAGCAGCGTAGCCGGGCAGGGGGGTCGGGAGACCCAGTACTTC. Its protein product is CASSVAGQGGRETQYF.

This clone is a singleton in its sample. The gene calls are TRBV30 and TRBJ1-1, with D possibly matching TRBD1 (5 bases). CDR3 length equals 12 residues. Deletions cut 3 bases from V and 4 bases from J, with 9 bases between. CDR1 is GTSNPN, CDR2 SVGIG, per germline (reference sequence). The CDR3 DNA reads TGTGCCTGGAGGCGGGGGGGCACTGAAGCTTTCTTT. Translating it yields CAWRRGGTEAFF.

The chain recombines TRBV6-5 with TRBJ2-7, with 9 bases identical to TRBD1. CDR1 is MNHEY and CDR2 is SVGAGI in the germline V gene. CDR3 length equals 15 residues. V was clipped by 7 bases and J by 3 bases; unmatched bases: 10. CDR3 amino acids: CASKVPGQGFYEQYF. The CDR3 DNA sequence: TGTGCCAGCAAAGTGCCGGGACAGGGTTTCTACGAGCAGTACTTC.

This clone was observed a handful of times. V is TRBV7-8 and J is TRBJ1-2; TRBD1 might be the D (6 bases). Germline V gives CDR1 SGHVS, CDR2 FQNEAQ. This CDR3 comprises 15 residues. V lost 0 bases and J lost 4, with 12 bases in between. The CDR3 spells CASSLALWDTYGYTF. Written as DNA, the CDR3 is TGTGCCAGCAGCTTAGCCCTCTGGGACACCTATGGCTACACCTTC.

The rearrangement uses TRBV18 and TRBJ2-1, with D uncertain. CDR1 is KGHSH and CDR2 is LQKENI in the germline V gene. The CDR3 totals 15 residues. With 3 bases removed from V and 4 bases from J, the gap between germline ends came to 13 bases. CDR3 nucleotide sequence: TGTGCCAGCTCACCGACCGTGTCCGGTTACAATGAGCAGTTCTTC. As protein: CASSPTVSGYNEQFF.

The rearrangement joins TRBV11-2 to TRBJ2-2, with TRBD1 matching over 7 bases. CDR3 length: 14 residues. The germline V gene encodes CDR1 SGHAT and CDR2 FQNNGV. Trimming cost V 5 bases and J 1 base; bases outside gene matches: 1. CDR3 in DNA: TGTGCCAGCAGCCGGACAGGGAACACCGGGGAGCTGTTTTTT. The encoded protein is CASSRTGNTGELFF.

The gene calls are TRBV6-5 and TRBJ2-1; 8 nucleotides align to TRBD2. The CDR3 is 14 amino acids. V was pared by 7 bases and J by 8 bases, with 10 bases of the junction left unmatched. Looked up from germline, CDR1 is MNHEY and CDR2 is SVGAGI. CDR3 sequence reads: CASNLGTSNDEQFF. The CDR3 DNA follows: TGTGCCAGCAACCTGGGGACTAGTAACGATGAGCAGTTCTTC.

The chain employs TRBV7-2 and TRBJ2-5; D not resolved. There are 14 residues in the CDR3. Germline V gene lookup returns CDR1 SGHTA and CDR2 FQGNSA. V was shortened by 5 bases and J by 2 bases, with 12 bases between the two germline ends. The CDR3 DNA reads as TGTGCCAGCAGCCCGGAGCCTCTTCAAGAGACCCAGTACTTC. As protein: CASSPEPLQETQYF.

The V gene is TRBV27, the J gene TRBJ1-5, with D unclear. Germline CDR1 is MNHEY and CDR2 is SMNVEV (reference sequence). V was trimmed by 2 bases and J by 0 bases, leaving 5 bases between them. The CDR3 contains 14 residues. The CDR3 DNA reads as TGTGCCAGCAGTTTAATTCATAGCAATCAGCCCCAGCATTTT. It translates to CASSLIHSNQPQHF.

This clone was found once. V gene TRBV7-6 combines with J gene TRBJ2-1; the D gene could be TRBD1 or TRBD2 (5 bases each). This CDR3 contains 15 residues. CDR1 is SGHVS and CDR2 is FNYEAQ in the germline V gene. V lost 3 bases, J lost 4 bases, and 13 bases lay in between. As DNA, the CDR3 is TGTGCCAGCAGCTTTTCCGGGACGGAATACAATGAGCAGTTCTTC. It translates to CASSFSGTEYNEQFF.

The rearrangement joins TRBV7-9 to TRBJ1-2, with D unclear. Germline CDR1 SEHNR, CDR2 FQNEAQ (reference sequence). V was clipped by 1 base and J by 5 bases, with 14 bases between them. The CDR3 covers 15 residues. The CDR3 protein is CASSLERKLQYGYTF. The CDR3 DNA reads TGTGCCAGCAGCTTAGAACGGAAGCTACAGTATGGCTACACCTTC.

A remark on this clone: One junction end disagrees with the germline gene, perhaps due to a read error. CDR3 amino acids: CASNYRAEQPQHF. CDR3 nucleotides: TGTGCCAGCAATTACAGGGCGGAACAGCCCCAGCATTTT. The chain is built from TRBV6-5 and TRBJ1-5; perhaps TRBD1 as D (6 bases). Germline CDR1 reads MNHEY; CDR2 reads SVGAGI. The CDR3 has 13 amino acids.

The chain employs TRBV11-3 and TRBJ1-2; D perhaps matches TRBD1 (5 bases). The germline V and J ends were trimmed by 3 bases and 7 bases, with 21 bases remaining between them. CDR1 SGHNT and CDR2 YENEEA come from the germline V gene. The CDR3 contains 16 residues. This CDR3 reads CASSFGRRGSRGGYTF. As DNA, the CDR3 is TGTGCCAGCAGCTTTGGCAGGCGTGGGTCGAGGGGTGGCTACACCTTC.

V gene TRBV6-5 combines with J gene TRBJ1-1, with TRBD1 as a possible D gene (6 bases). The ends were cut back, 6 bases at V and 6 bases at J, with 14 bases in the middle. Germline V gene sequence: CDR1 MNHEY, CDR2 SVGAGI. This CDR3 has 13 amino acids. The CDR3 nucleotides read TGTGCCAGCAGGTTACACAGGGTCTCTGAAGCTTTCTTT. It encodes CASRLHRVSEAFF.

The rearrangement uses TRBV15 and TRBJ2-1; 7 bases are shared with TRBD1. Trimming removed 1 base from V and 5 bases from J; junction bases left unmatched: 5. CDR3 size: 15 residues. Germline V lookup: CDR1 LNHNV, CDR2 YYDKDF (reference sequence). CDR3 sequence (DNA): TGTGCCACCAGCAGAGGAGGGGGCGCGCACAATGAGCAGTTCTTC. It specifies CATSRGGGAHNEQFF.

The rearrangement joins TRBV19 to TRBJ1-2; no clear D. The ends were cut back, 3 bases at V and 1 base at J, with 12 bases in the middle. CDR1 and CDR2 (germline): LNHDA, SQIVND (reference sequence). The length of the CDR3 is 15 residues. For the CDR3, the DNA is TGTGCCAGTAGTATTAATGAGGAGGTTAACTATGGCTACACCTTC. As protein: CASSINEEVNYGYTF.

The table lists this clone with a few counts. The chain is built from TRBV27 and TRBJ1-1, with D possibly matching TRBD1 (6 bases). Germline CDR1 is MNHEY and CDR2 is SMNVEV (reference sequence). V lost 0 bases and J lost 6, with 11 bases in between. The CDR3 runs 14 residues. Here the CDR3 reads CASSLSGGVAEAFF. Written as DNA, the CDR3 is TGTGCCAGCAGTTTATCAGGGGGGGTGGCTGAAGCTTTCTTT.

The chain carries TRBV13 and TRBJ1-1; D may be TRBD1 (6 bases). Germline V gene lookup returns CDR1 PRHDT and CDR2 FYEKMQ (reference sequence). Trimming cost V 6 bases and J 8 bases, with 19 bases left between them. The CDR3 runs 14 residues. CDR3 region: CASRGQGTGIEAFF. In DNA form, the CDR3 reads TGTGCCAGCAGAGGTCAGGGGACCGGTATCGAAGCTTTCTTT.

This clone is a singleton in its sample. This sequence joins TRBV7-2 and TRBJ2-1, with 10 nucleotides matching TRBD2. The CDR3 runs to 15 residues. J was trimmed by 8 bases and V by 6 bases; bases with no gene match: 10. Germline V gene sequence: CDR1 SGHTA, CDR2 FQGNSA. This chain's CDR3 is CASSSPSGGTHEQFF. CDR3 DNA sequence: TGTGCCAGCAGTTCCCCTAGCGGGGGTACGCATGAGCAGTTCTTC.